This is a list of T cell receptor beta chains from one sample in a study of technical replicates of blood from several donors. Assay: immunoSEQ multiplex PCR; the TCRdb copy retains only in-frame clones and omits some. Of tens of thousands of clones listed, roughly 92% are singletons. The sample taken for sequencing was T cells isolated from PBMCs. All receptors come from a human donor in good health. CDR3s include the opening cysteine and the closing phenylalanine or tryptophan. The order of the fields is clone size, D gene, V gene, J gene, CDR3 length, CDR3 DNA, CDR3 protein. A D gene is named only where the DNA matches it firmly. Only some rows state a clone size, as once, few, many or a class for expanded clones.

NA	TRBD2	TRBV29-1	TRBJ2-1	15	TGCAGCCTTAGCGGGAGAGAGACGAAAATCGATGAGCAGTTCTTC	CSLSGRETKIDEQFF
NA	TRBD2	TRBV25-1	TRBJ2-3	15	TGTGCCAGCAGTAAACTAGCGGGGGATACAGATACGCAGTATTTT	CASSKLAGDTDTQYF
NA	NA	TRBV2	TRBJ2-1	15	TGTGCCAGCAGTGAAAAGAACCAGGGGAACGATGAGCAGTTCTTC	CASSEKNQGNDEQFF
NA	TRBD2	TRBV4-1	TRBJ2-1	15	TGCGCCAGCAGCCAGGACGGGACTACCGGGGATGAGCAGTTCTTC	CASSQDGTTGDEQFF
NA	TRBD1	TRBV4-1	TRBJ2-7	16	TGCGCCAGCAGCCAAGGTGGGGACAGAAGCTCCTACGAGCAGTACTTC	CASSQGGDRSSYEQYF
NA	NA	TRBV11-3	TRBJ2-5	14	TGTGCCAGCAGCTTAAGCCGTAGGAGAGAGACCCAGTACTTC	CASSLSRRRETQYF
NA	NA	TRBV11-3	TRBJ1-1	13	TGTGCCAGCAGTAAGGGGGGGTCCACTGAAGCTTTCTTT	CASSKGGSTEAFF
NA	TRBD1	TRBV7-2	TRBJ1-2	16	TGTGCCAGCAGCTTACGTGCGCCAGGGGGCTTGTATGGCTACACCTTC	CASSLRAPGGLYGYTF
NA	TRBD1	TRBV29-1	TRBJ2-7	13	TGCAGCGTAGAGGACAGGGCATCCTACGAGCAGTACTTC	CSVEDRASYEQYF
NA	TRBD1	TRBV5-1	TRBJ1-2	15	TGCGCCAGCAGCTGGGGGACAGGGACGGACTATGGCTACACCTTC	CASSWGTGTDYGYTF
NA	NA	TRBV9	TRBJ2-1	15	TGTGCCAGCAGCGTAGAGGGGGGGCTCTACAATGAGCAGTTCTTC	CASSVEGGLYNEQFF
NA	NA	TRBV7-9	TRBJ2-7	13	TGTGCCAGCAGCGTCCAAGAGGGCTACGAGCAGTACTTC	CASSVQEGYEQYF
NA	NA	TRBV10-3	TRBJ1-5	14	TGTGCCATCAGTGGGTTACAGGGAGCTCAGCCCCAGCATTTT	CAISGLQGAQPQHF
NA	TRBD2	TRBV11-2	TRBJ2-4	17	TGTGCCAGCAGCTTAGAAGCGGGGGTTGAAGCCAAAAACATTCAGTACTTC	CASSLEAGVEAKNIQYF
NA	NA	TRBV28	TRBJ2-2	15	TGTGCCAGCAGCGGAACGGCAGGGCCGACCGGGGAGCTGTTTTTT	CASSGTAGPTGELFF
NA	TRBD2	TRBV15	TRBJ2-3	16	TGTGCCACCAGCATCGGGACTAGCGGGCACACAGATACGCAGTATTTT	CATSIGTSGHTDTQYF
NA	TRBD1	TRBV6-4	TRBJ1-6	16	TGTGCCAGCAGTGATACGAGGGGGCGAGGATATTCACCCCTCCACTTT	CASSDTRGRGYSPLHF
NA	NA	TRBV29-1	TRBJ1-2	13	TGCAGCGTCTCCCAGGCCTCTAACTATGGCTACACCTTC	CSVSQASNYGYTF
NA	NA	TRBV7-9	TRBJ1-5	15	TGTGCCAGCAGCTCGTGGACAGAAACGAATCAGCCCCAGCATTTT	CASSSWTETNQPQHF
few	NA	TRBV7-2	TRBJ1-1	13	TGTGCCAGCAGCCCCAGGGAGGGTCGGGCAGCTTTCTTT	CASSPREGRAAFF
NA	TRBD1	TRBV6-1	TRBJ2-4	15	TGTGCCACTTTTGGACAGGGTGAAGCCAAAAACATTCAGTACTTC	CATFGQGEAKNIQYF
NA	TRBD1	TRBV5-1	TRBJ2-1	15	TGCGCCAGCAGCTACATAGGGGGCGCGGAAAATGAGCAGTTCTTC	CASSYIGGAENEQFF
NA	TRBD1	TRBV29-1	TRBJ2-1	13	TGCAGCGGATACGACAGGGCCTACAATGAGCAGTTCTTC	CSGYDRAYNEQFF
once	TRBD2	TRBV6-6	TRBJ2-7	13	TGTGCCAGCAGTTACTCCGCGGGGGGCGAGCAGTACTTC	CASSYSAGGEQYF
NA	NA	TRBV9	TRBJ1-5	15	TGTGCCAGCAGCGTAGGACAGAATAGCAATCAGCCCCAGCATTTT	CASSVGQNSNQPQHF
NA	TRBD2	TRBV10-2	TRBJ2-7	14	TGCGCCACCGCGACTAGCGGGAGGTCGGGCGAGCAGTACTTC	CATATSGRSGEQYF
NA	TRBD1	TRBV30	TRBJ1-5	15	TGTGCCTGGAGAAGGGCCGGGACAGATAATCAGCCCCAGCATTTT	CAWRRAGTDNQPQHF
few	TRBD2	TRBV9	TRBJ2-1	14	TGTGCCAGCAGCGTAAAGCCGGGACTAGCGGAGCAGTTCTTC	CASSVKPGLAEQFF